Each of the 12 T cell receptor beta chains below was sequenced from the same sample in a study of early T cells in non-severe SARS-CoV-2 infection. TCRdb called the 5' RACE reads again in MiXCR, with one record for every CDR3 protein. The data show 40,000 to 55,000 distinct CDR3 sequences, 12% seen once. The sample taken for sequencing was whole blood. These receptors all stem from an adult who was a healthcare worker with PCR-confirmed SARS-CoV-2 infection or an uninfected control (not recorded which).

Only a few counts were recorded for this clonotype. The chain has TRBV29-1 and TRBJ2-1; 11 positions agree with TRBD2. This CDR3 has 19 amino acids. V dropped 0 bases and J dropped 0; count of bases not matched to a gene: 10. Germline V lookup: CDR1 SQVTM, CDR2 ANQGSEA. The CDR3: CSVEDVGTSGWSSYNEQFF. The CDR3 DNA reads TGCAGCGTTGAAGATGTAGGGACTAGCGGCTGGAGCTCCTACAATGAGCAGTTCTTC.

The DNA of the CDR3 is TGTGCCAGCAGCCTCGGGACAGGGTCCTTGAACACTGAAGCTTTCTTT. Amino acid sequence: CASSLGTGSLNTEAFF. The rearrangement links TRBV7-2 to TRBJ1-1; 9 bases fit TRBD1. The length of the CDR3 is 16 residues. The trim removed 5 bases at V and 0 bases at J, leaving 7 bases unmatched. Per the germline V gene, CDR1 is SGHTA and CDR2 is FQGNSA.

This clonotype was seen many times. This rearrangement joins TRBV6-1 to TRBJ1-3, with D perhaps matching TRBD1 (6 bases). CDR1 MNHNS and CDR2 SASEGT come from the germline V gene. This CDR3 contains 13 residues. The V end was cut by 11 bases, the J end by 2 bases, with 13 bases between. The CDR3 nucleotides read TGTGCCGGCCGCCGGACAGCTGGAAACACCATATATTTT. Translating gives CAGRRTAGNTIYF.

V and J are TRBV5-1 and TRBJ2-2; D is perhaps TRBD2 (6 bases). The CDR3 totals 15 residues. The germline V gene has CDR1 SGHRS and CDR2 YFSETQ. Trimming removed 3 bases from V and 7 bases from J, with 16 bases in between. The CDR3 DNA sequence: TGCGCCAGCAGCTCCGGGGACTTCGGTCGCGGGGAGCTGTTTTTT. Amino acids: CASSSGDFGRGELFF.

V is TRBV28 and J is TRBJ1-5; D is perhaps TRBD1 (6 bases). This CDR3 comprises 13 residues. Per the germline V gene, CDR1 is MDHEN and CDR2 is SYDVKM. V was cut by 10 bases and J by 3 bases, with 13 bases left in between. In nucleotides, the CDR3 is TGTGCCACCAGGGGTCTAATCAATCAGCCCCAGCATTTT. Translation: CATRGLINQPQHF.

This clonotype was seen many times. The chain is built from TRBV29-1 and TRBJ2-1; 10 nucleotides agree with TRBD2. V lost 7 bases, J lost 0 bases, and 3 bases stayed unmatched. Germline V gene lookup returns CDR1 SQVTM and CDR2 ANQGSEA. The CDR3 is 14 amino acids. The CDR3 nucleotides read TGCAGCGCGGCTAGCGGGAGCTCCTACAATGAGCAGTTCTTC. It encodes CSAASGSSYNEQFF.

This clonotype was seen many times. V and J are TRBV20-1 and TRBJ2-7; 9 nucleotides line up with TRBD2. CDR1 DFQATT and CDR2 SNEGSKA come from the germline V gene (reference sequence). There are 15 residues in the CDR3. Trimming removed 4 bases from V and 2 bases from J; junction bases left unmatched: 9. CDR3 region: CSAMGGGLATYEQYF. CDR3 sequence (DNA): TGCAGTGCTATGGGGGGGGGACTAGCCACCTACGAGCAGTACTTC.

This clonotype occurred many times. The gene calls are TRBV19 and TRBJ2-7; D remains ambiguous. V was pared by 5 bases and J by 2 bases, with 16 bases between. Germline V gene sequence: CDR1 LNHDA, CDR2 SQIVND (reference sequence). The CDR3 extends over 15 amino acids. CDR3: CASSPAGRSTYEQYF. DNA of the CDR3: TGTGCCAGTAGTCCCGCCGGACGGTCTACCTACGAGCAGTACTTC.

This clonotype occurred many times. The chain employs TRBV6-2 or TRBV6-3 and TRBJ2-1; no definite D call. Trimming took 2 bases from V and 2 from J, leaving 10 bases between them. Germline V gene lookup returns CDR1 MNHEY and CDR2 SVGEGT. There are 15 residues in the CDR3. For the CDR3, the DNA is TGTGCCAGCAGTTACGGGCGGCCCCCCTACAATGAGCAGTTCTTC. Translating it yields CASSYGRPPYNEQFF.

The chain's CDR3 is CAWLNRIFYTEAFF. Written as DNA, the CDR3 is TGTGCCTGGTTAAACAGGATTTTTTACACTGAAGCTTTCTTT. This chain joins TRBV30 and TRBJ1-1, with D possibly being TRBD1 (5 bases). V was clipped by 5 bases and J by 3 bases, with 16 bases between them. Germline CDR1 GTSNPN, CDR2 SVGIG (reference sequence). The CDR3 length is 14 residues.

V and J are TRBV6-4 and TRBJ2-1, with D possibly matching TRBD2 (5 bases). V lost 6 bases and J 1 base, leaving 10 bases between the germline ends. In germline, CDR1 is MRHNA, CDR2 SNTAGT. CDR3 length: 14 residues. The DNA of the CDR3 is TGTGCCAGCAGGCCGGGGTTTTCCTACAATGAGCAGTTCTTC. The encoded protein is CASRPGFSYNEQFF.

This clonotype was seen many times. The chain recombines TRBV12-3 or TRBV12-4 with TRBJ1-2, with D perhaps matching TRBD1 (5 bases). The ends were cut back, 3 bases at V and 4 bases at J, with 18 bases in the middle. The CDR3 is made up of 16 amino acids. Written as DNA, the CDR3 is TGTGCCAGCAGTTTTAAAAGGGCTGGGGGTGTCTATGGCTACACCTTC. It translates to CASSFKRAGGVYGYTF.